This is a list of T cell receptor beta chains from one sample in a study of cytomegalovirus exposure and HLA in healthy donors. Sequencing was performed with immunoSEQ multiplex PCR; in TCRdb, only in-frame clones are kept and a portion is missing. Of over 95,000 clones listed, approximately 80% are singletons. Sequencing used PBMCs. These receptor sequences come from a female donor in good health and CMV-seronegative. Both conserved end residues are part of each CDR3. The D gene is left open where the match is weak. The size field is filled for only some rows; it gives once, few, many or a size class.

D,length,J,V,size,DNA,CDR3
TRBD1,17,TRBJ1-1,TRBV7-8,NA,TGTGCCAGCAGCTTACAGGGGGCGTTGGTATCGAACACTGAAGCTTTCTTT,CASSLQGALVSNTEAFF
TRBD1,15,TRBJ2-7,TRBV4-2,few,TGTGCCAGCAGCCAAGAGACAGGGGCCTTTGGTGAGCAGTACTTC,CASSQETGAFGEQYF
NA,16,TRBJ2-7,TRBV21-1,NA,TGTGCCAGCAGAGTTCTCGAGCAGGCACCCACCTACGAGCAGTACTTC,CASRVLEQAPTYEQYF
NA,15,TRBJ1-3,TRBV18,NA,TGTGCCAGCTCACCCGACAGATACTCTGGAAACACCATATATTTT,CASSPDRYSGNTIYF
TRBD1,16,TRBJ1-2,TRBV19,NA,TGTGCCAGTAGCAAGATACAGGGGATCTCGACCGATGGCTACACCTTC,CASSKIQGISTDGYTF
TRBD2,14,TRBJ2-1,TRBV11-2,NA,TGTGCCAGCAGCTTAGATCCCGGGACTAGTGAGCAGTTCTTC,CASSLDPGTSEQFF
NA,16,TRBJ1-5,TRBV18,NA,TGTGCCAGCTCACCTGCAGGGGCGGCCGACAATCAGCCCCAGCATTTT,CASSPAGAADNQPQHF
NA,15,TRBJ2-5,TRBV5-5,NA,TGTGCCAGCAGCCGGGACTTAACGGGACGAGAGACCCAGTACTTC,CASSRDLTGRETQYF
NA,16,TRBJ1-1,TRBV12-1,NA,TGTGCCAGCAGCCTTAATTTGCCAGTGTCGAACACTGAAGCTTTCTTT,CASSLNLPVSNTEAFF
TRBD2,15,TRBJ2-5,TRBV6-4,NA,TGTGCCAGCAGTCCGACTAGCGGAACCCAAGAGACCCAGTACTTC,CASSPTSGTQETQYF
TRBD1,14,TRBJ2-7,TRBV29-1,NA,TGCAGCGTCGCCCGACCCACAGGGGCCTACGAGCAGTACTTC,CSVARPTGAYEQYF
TRBD1,15,TRBJ1-1,TRBV27,NA,TGTGCCAGCAGGGGCGGGACAGGGAGGGTCACTGAAGCTTTCTTT,CASRGGTGRVTEAFF
NA,16,TRBJ2-2,TRBV7-2,NA,TGTGCCAGCAGCTCAAGGTCGACTACCTCCACCGGGGAGCTGTTTTTT,CASSSRSTTSTGELFF
TRBD1,13,TRBJ2-7,TRBV18,NA,TGTGCCAGCTCACCATCAGGGGGCATCGAGCAGTACTTC,CASSPSGGIEQYF
NA,17,TRBJ2-5,TRBV9,NA,TGTGCCAGCAGCGCGGGACTGGAGGGGGGGTACCAAGAGACCCAGTACTTC,CASSAGLEGGYQETQYF
NA,15,TRBJ2-7,TRBV29-1,NA,TGCAGCGTTGAAGCCCCCGCGAGAGGTCCCTACGAGCAGTACTTC,CSVEAPARGPYEQYF
NA,12,TRBJ2-7,TRBV12-5,NA,TGTGCTAGTGGTTGGGACACCTACGAGCAGTACTTC,CASGWDTYEQYF
NA,17,TRBJ1-1,TRBV29-1,few,TGCAGCGTTGATAGGCAGGGGACCCCACCAGGAGACACTGAAGCTTTCTTT,CSVDRQGTPPGDTEAFF
NA,12,TRBJ1-1,TRBV6-1,NA,TGTGCCAGCAGTGAATGGGGGGCTGAAGCTTTCTTT,CASSEWGAEAFF
TRBD1,16,TRBJ1-4,TRBV5-1,few,TGCGCCAGCAGCCTCCGGGACAGGGGGGTGAGTGAAAAACTGTTTTTT,CASSLRDRGVSEKLFF
NA,15,TRBJ2-1,TRBV4-1,NA,TGCGCCAGCAGCCAACCCGACTGGCGGGGCAATGAGCAGTTCTTC,CASSQPDWRGNEQFF
NA,11,TRBJ1-2,TRBV20-1,NA,TGCAGTGCACGGGGAGACTATGGCTACACCTTC,CSARGDYGYTF
TRBD2,12,TRBJ2-1,TRBV27,NA,TGTGCCAGCAGCTTGGGGGGGAATGAGCAGTTCTTC,CASSLGGNEQFF